This T cell receptor (beta chain) appears in the sequencing data of a study of blood T cell repertoires in COVID-19. Turning to the study itself: The study drew acute and convalescent COVID-19 samples from the United States, Italy and Spain. T cells, B-cell-depleted T cells, or PBMCs provided the cDNA or gDNA that served as material.

Assay: immunoSEQ multiplex PCR; the TCRdb copy retains only in-frame clones and omits some. The sample shows roughly 200,000 clones, around nine tenths of them seen only once. Trimming cost V 4 bases and J 2 bases, with 11 bases left between them. This CDR3 has 14 amino acids. Germline V CDR1 and CDR2: MNHEY, SMNVEV (reference sequence). The source of this sequence is a man aged 18 to 30 with active or convalescent COVID-19. The specimen was peripheral blood. The V gene is TRBV27, the J gene TRBJ1-1; no clear D gene. The CDR3 nucleotides are TGTGCCAGCAGTTCGCTTTCTAGAAACACTGAAGCTTTCTTT. Amino acid sequence: CASSSLSRNTEAFF.